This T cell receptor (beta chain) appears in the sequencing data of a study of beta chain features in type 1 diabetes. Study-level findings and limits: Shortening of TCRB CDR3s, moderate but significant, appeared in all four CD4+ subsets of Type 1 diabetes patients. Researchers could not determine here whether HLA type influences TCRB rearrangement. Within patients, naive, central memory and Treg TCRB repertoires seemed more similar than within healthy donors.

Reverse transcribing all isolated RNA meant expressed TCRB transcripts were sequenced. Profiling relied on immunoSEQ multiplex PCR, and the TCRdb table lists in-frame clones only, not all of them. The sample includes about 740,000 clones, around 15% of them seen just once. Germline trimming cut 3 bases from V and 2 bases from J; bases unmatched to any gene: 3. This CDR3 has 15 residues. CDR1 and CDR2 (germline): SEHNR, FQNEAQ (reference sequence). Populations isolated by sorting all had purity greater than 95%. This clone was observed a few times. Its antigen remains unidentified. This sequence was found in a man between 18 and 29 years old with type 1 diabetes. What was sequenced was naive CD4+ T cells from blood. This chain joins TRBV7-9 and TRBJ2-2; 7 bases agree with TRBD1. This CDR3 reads CASSFRQGNTGELFF. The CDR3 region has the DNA TGTGCCAGCAGCTTCCGACAGGGTAACACCGGGGAGCTGTTTTTT.